This T cell receptor (beta chain) was sequenced during a study of T cells after yellow fever vaccination. This clonotype occurred many times. The CDR3 is made up of 15 amino acids. Germline CDR1 reads SGHVS; CDR2 reads FNYEAQ. Trimming cost V 5 bases and J 7 bases, with 18 bases left between them. In TCRdb, the 5' RACE reads were re-called with MiXCR into one record per CDR3 protein. In the table there are over 300,000 distinct CDR3 sequences, around 3.6% of which are singletons. The V gene is TRBV7-6, the J gene TRBJ2-1; D may be TRBD1 (6 bases). This receptor was taken from a man aged 18 to 29 who received the YFV17D yellow fever vaccine. Material: PBMCs, obtained on the day of the yellow fever booster vaccination. In DNA, the CDR3 is TGTGCCAGCAGCGCCCGATACAGGGATGTTAATGAGCAGTTCTTC. It is translated as CASSARYRDVNEQFF.